The 29 T cell receptor beta chains presented below share a single source sample, sequenced in a study of regulatory T cells in long-lasting Graves disease. Time point reported: newly diagnosed GD, antithyroid drugs for less than 3 months. After RNA was extracted from PBMCs, the TCR library was made from it. HTBI primers from iRepertoire and Arm-PCR of CDR3 regions yielded the TCR beta libraries. Each CDR3 protein gets one entry after TCRdb re-called the multiplex PCR reads with MiXCR. The sample holds approximately 560,000 distinct CDR3 sequences; roughly a sixth are singletons and the top ten take approximately 12%. These data are also associated with another study on T cells in Graves' hyperthyroidism and ophthalmopathy.

The sample in question was peripheral blood mononuclear cells (PBMCs), obtained at new diagnosis, from a patient treated with antithyroid drugs. All receptors derive from a man between 18 and 35 years old with Graves disease.

CDR3 in amino acids: CASSHPLAGGPDNEQFF. Here the CDR3 DNA reads TGTGCCAGCAGCCACCCACTAGCGGGAGGGCCCGACAATGAGCAGTTCTTC. The V and J genes are TRBV9 and TRBJ2-1; 13 bases line up with TRBD2. V shed 4 bases and J 5 bases; nucleotides not matched to a gene: 9. CDR1 SGDLS and CDR2 YYNGEE come from the germline V gene. The CDR3 totals 17 residues.

In its sample, this clonotype was seen many times. V usage is TRBV5-1 and J usage is TRBJ1-1; 7 bases fit TRBD1. The V segment lost 0 bases and the J segment 3 bases; nucleotides outside the gene matches: 5. The germline V gene has CDR1 SGHRS and CDR2 YFSETQ. The CDR3 has 15 residues. CDR3: CASSLEGQGDTEAFF. CDR3 bases: TGCGCCAGCAGCTTGGAGGGGCAGGGGGACACTGAAGCTTTCTTT.

V gene TRBV12-3 or TRBV12-4 combines with J gene TRBJ1-6, with 7 bases that match TRBD1. V shed 2 bases and J 7 bases; nucleotides not matched to a gene: 2. The CDR3 is 14 residues long. The CDR3, as DNA: TGTGCCAGCAGTTTAACAGGGGAGAATTCACCCCTCCACTTT. Protein: CASSLTGENSPLHF.

Notes on this clonotype: Given the absence of the conserved phenylalanine or tryptophan at the CDR3 end, a read error is likely. The chain uses TRBV25-1 and TRBJ1-1, with a weak D call TRBD1 (5 bases). V gave up 7 bases and J gave up 4 bases, with 10 bases separating them. CDR3 length: 12 residues. Germline V gene lookup returns CDR1 MGHDK and CDR2 SYGVNS. Here the CDR3 DNA reads TGTGCCAGCACCAGGGATGGCACTGAAGCTTTCTCT. Translating it yields CASTRDGTEAFS.

This clonotype was detected ten times or more. This sequence joins TRBV11-2 and TRBJ1-1; D not certain. CDR3 size: 14 residues. Trimming left V 1 base short and J 1 base short, with 7 bases between. CDR1 is SGHAT, CDR2 FQNNGV, per germline. CDR3 in DNA: TGTGCCAGCAGCTTAGGGCAGTCGAACACTGAAGCTTTCTTT. Protein product: CASSLGQSNTEAFF. Combining the CDR3 with reference TRBV11-2 and TRBJ1-1 gives the whole variable domain EAGVAQSPRYKIIEKRQSVAFWCNPISGHATLYWYQQILGQGPKLLIQFQNNGVVDDSQLPKDRFSAERLKGVDSTLKIQPAKLEDSAVYLCASSLGQSNTEAFFGQGTRLTVV.

This clonotype was detected once. The rearrangement uses TRBV25-1 and TRBJ2-6; D is uncertain. Germline V gene data show CDR1 as MGHDK and CDR2 as SYGVNS. Between the trimmed V and J ends, which lost 8 bases and 2 bases, there was a span of 7 bases. The CDR3 length is 13 residues. As DNA, the CDR3 is TGTGCCAGCGAAAGTACTGGGGCCAACGTCCTGACTTTC. Translating it yields CASESTGANVLTF. Supplemented by reference TRBV25-1 and TRBJ2-6, the full variable domain reads EADIYQTPRYLVIGTGKKITLECSQTMGHDKMYWYQQDPGMELHLIHYSYGVNSTEKGDLSSESTVSRIRTEHFPLTLESARPSHTSQYLCASESTGANVLTFGAGSRLTVL.

This clonotype was seen at least ten times. V usage is TRBV20-1 and J usage is TRBJ2-3; D perhaps matches TRBD1 (6 bases). Germline CDR1 is DFQATT and CDR2 is SNEGSKA (reference sequence). The CDR3 contains 15 residues. V was cut by 5 bases and J by 2 bases, with 17 bases left in between. The CDR3 region is CSAHPRQANTDTQYF. The CDR3 DNA is TGCAGTGCTCATCCCCGACAGGCCAACACAGATACGCAGTATTTT.

This clonotype has a count of ten or more. For the CDR3, the DNA is TGTGCCAGCAGCCAAAGTCGATCAGGAGGGCCGGAAGCTTTCTTT. This gives the protein CASSQSRSGGPEAFF. This sequence joins TRBV3-1 and TRBJ1-1; D unresolved. V lost 2 bases and J lost 8, with 18 bases in between. The germline CDR1 and CDR2 sequences are LGHDT and YNNKEL (reference sequence). CDR3 length: 15 amino acids.

The rearrangement uses TRBV6-1 and TRBJ2-5; 9 nucleotides align to TRBD1. V was pared by 6 bases and J by 7 bases, with 6 bases of the junction left unmatched. Per germline, CDR1 MNHNS and CDR2 SASEGT. This CDR3 spans 13 amino acids. As DNA, the CDR3 is TGTGCCAGCAGCTGGGACAGGGCCATGACCCAGTACTTC. It translates to CASSWDRAMTQYF.

In regard to this clonotype: A much larger clone lies a single base off, so this may be a read error. The V call is TRBV15, the J call TRBJ2-4; D is ambiguous. V lost 4 bases and J lost 1, with 2 bases in between. The CDR3 runs 12 residues. Germline loops: CDR1 LNHNV, CDR2 YYDKDF (reference sequence). In DNA form, the CDR3 reads TGTGCCACCAGCATGGCCAAAAACATTCAGTACTTC. Encoded protein: CATSMAKNIQYF.

This clonotype turned up a few times. The rearrangement links TRBV6-6 to TRBJ2-3, with D possibly called TRBD1 or TRBD2 (5 bases each). The V end lost 4 bases, the J end lost 1 base, and 15 bases lay between the germline ends. The CDR3 spans 16 residues. Germline V gene data show CDR1 as MNHNY and CDR2 as SVGAGI (reference sequence). The CDR3 loop reads CASSSPAGAGTDTQYF. The CDR3 DNA is TGTGCCAGCAGTTCCCCCGCCGGGGCAGGCACAGATACGCAGTATTTT.

The DNA of the CDR3 is TGCAGTGCGGCCAACCCCGGGGGCGCCGGGGATGAGCAGTTCTTC. It translates to CSAANPGGAGDEQFF. This sequence joins TRBV20-1 and TRBJ2-1; D is possibly TRBD1 or TRBD2 (6 bases each). Trimming removed 6 bases at V and 8 bases at J, with 23 bases between. The length of the CDR3 is 15 residues. The V gene's germline CDR1 is DFQATT and CDR2 SNEGSKA (reference sequence).

This clonotype has at least ten counts. The chain joins TRBV7-8 to TRBJ2-1, with D tentatively TRBD2 (7 bases). Trimming pared 5 bases from V and 1 base from J, leaving 15 bases between. This CDR3 is built from 16 residues. CDR1 and CDR2 (germline): SGHVS, FQNEAQ. CDR3 region: CASSRGGAGSYNEQFF. The DNA for the CDR3 is TGTGCCAGCAGCCGAGGGGGGGCGGGATCCTACAATGAGCAGTTCTTC.

This chain uses TRBV6-2 or TRBV6-3 with TRBJ2-7; TRBD2 aligns across 13 bases. The V and J ends lost 5 bases and 3 bases, in that order; junction bases with no gene match: 16. The CDR3 covers 19 residues. Germline CDR1 reads MNHEY; CDR2 reads SVGEGT. This CDR3 reads CASSEEGGGTSGTFYEQYF. The CDR3 coding sequence is TGTGCCAGCAGTGAAGAAGGGGGTGGGACTAGCGGGACCTTCTACGAGCAGTACTTC.

This clonotype was seen at least ten times. The chain couples TRBV29-1 to TRBJ2-3, with unresolved D. Per germline, CDR1 SQVTM and CDR2 ANQGSEA. The CDR3 has 15 residues. Trimming took off 7 bases at V and 2 bases at J, with 19 bases between the two ends. As DNA, the CDR3 is TGCAGCGCCCTGGACGCCTTTACACCCACAGATACGCAGTATTTT. This encodes CSALDAFTPTDTQYF.

In its sample, this clonotype was seen many times. CDR3 bases: TGTGCCAGCAGCTTTGGGACTAGCAGGCACACCGGGGAGCTGTTTTTT. Protein sequence: CASSFGTSRHTGELFF. The chain employs TRBV7-9 and TRBJ2-2; 9 bases line up with TRBD2. Germline CDR1 SEHNR, CDR2 FQNEAQ (reference sequence). Trimming took 3 bases from V and 3 from J; bases not matched to a gene: 5. The CDR3 spans 16 residues.

The genes are TRBV4-1 and TRBJ2-7; D uncertain. The CDR3 has 17 amino acids. Trimming shortened V by 0 bases and J by 0 bases, and 15 bases separated the two germline ends. Germline-derived CDR1 and CDR2 are MGHRA and YSYEKL. Here the CDR3 reads CASSQENLVPGSYEQYF. The CDR3 DNA reads as TGCGCCAGCAGCCAAGAAAATCTTGTGCCAGGCTCCTACGAGCAGTACTTC.

The V gene is TRBV11-2, the J gene TRBJ2-7; a possible D gene is TRBD2 (6 bases). The germline V and J ends were trimmed by 3 bases and 7 bases, with 10 bases remaining between them. The CDR3 spans 12 residues. Germline CDR1 reads SGHAT; CDR2 reads FQNNGV. CDR3: CASSFSSVEQYF. DNA of the CDR3: TGTGCCAGCAGCTTTTCTAGCGTTGAGCAGTACTTC.

This clonotype has ten or more counts. V and J are TRBV6-2 or TRBV6-3 and TRBJ2-3; D remains unclear. The CDR3 consists of 13 residues. Germline lookup yields CDR1 MNHEY and CDR2 SVGEGT. V lost 6 bases, J lost 6 bases, and 13 bases lay in between. DNA for the CDR3: TGTGCCAGCAGCCTCAAACGGTGGGATACGCAGTATTTT. Translated, it gives CASSLKRWDTQYF.

V gene TRBV28 combines with J gene TRBJ2-1, with a possible D match to TRBD2 (6 bases). Trimming removed 3 bases at V and 0 bases at J, with 18 bases between. This CDR3 region has 18 residues. Germline CDR1 MDHEN, CDR2 SYDVKM. The CDR3 is CASSFFFSGRTSYNEQFF. The CDR3 coding sequence is TGTGCCAGCAGTTTCTTTTTTAGCGGAAGGACCTCCTACAATGAGCAGTTCTTC.

The V call is TRBV24-1, the J call TRBJ2-1; TRBD2 matches 7 bases. Germline V CDR1 and CDR2: KGHDR, SFDVKD. This CDR3 is built from 17 residues. J was trimmed by 0 bases and V by 5 bases; bases with no gene match: 9. CDR3 sequence (DNA): TGTGCCACCAGTGGCTGGGGAGGGACTAACTCCTACAATGAGCAGTTCTTC. This encodes CATSGWGGTNSYNEQFF.

Only a few counts were recorded for this clonotype. The V and J genes are TRBV4-1 and TRBJ2-3; perhaps TRBD2 as D (5 bases). Trimming stripped 0 bases from V and 0 bases from J, with 13 bases between. Germline CDR1 and CDR2: MGHRA and YSYEKL. CDR3 length: 17 amino acids. The CDR3 DNA reads TGCGCCAGCAGCCAAGATCCCCGGGGTTCTAGCACAGATACGCAGTATTTT. Its protein is CASSQDPRGSSTDTQYF.

The genes are TRBV7-8 and TRBJ1-5; TRBD1 is a possible D gene (6 bases). The V gene's germline CDR1 is SGHVS and CDR2 FQNEAQ. With 1 base removed from V and 0 bases from J, the gap between germline ends came to 16 bases. The CDR3 extends over 18 amino acids. The CDR3 region is CASSLVKGGGYSNQPQHF. In nucleotides, the CDR3 is TGTGCCAGCAGCTTAGTTAAGGGGGGAGGGTATAGCAATCAGCCCCAGCATTTT.

This clonotype was observed at least ten times. V is TRBV9 and J is TRBJ2-3; tentatively, D is TRBD2 (5 bases). V was shortened by 0 bases and J by 0 bases, with 5 bases between the two germline ends. Germline V gene data show CDR1 as SGDLS and CDR2 as YYNGEE. The CDR3 is 14 amino acids. The CDR3 region has the DNA TGTGCCAGCAGCGTAGGCGGGAGCACAGATACGCAGTATTTT. Translating gives CASSVGGSTDTQYF.

This clonotype was found a few times. The chain is built from TRBV5-6 and TRBJ2-1; D unresolved. Germline CDR1 and CDR2: SGHDT and YYEEEE. The CDR3 runs 14 residues. Deletions cut 1 base from V and 5 bases from J, with 10 bases between. The DNA of the CDR3 is TGTGCCAGCAGCTTGTATATACAAAACAATGAGCAGTTCTTC. Its translation is CASSLYIQNNEQFF.

Ten or more counts support this clonotype. V usage is TRBV12-3 or TRBV12-4 and J usage is TRBJ2-7; no reliable D call. Trimming took off 0 bases at V and 4 bases at J, with 10 bases between the two ends. CDR3 length equals 14 residues. The DNA for the CDR3 is TGTGCCAGCAGTTTAGCCGGGCCAAAATACGAGCAGTACTTC. Amino acid sequence: CASSLAGPKYEQYF.

This clonotype came up a few times. The gene calls are TRBV27 and TRBJ1-1; 7 bases align to TRBD1. In germline, CDR1 is MNHEY, CDR2 SMNVEV (reference sequence). The CDR3 is 13 amino acids. Germline trimming cut 8 bases from V and 8 bases from J; bases unmatched to any gene: 11. CDR3 loop: CASGALGGLEAFF. The CDR3, as DNA: TGTGCCAGCGGAGCCTTAGGGGGCCTGGAAGCTTTCTTT.

This clonotype was detected many times. This chain connects TRBV28 to TRBJ2-7; D might be TRBD2 (5 bases). The CDR3 runs 13 residues. Between the trimmed V and J ends, which lost 1 base and 5 bases, there was a span of 9 bases. Germline-derived CDR1 and CDR2 are MDHEN and SYDVKM. CDR3: CASSLSGWDEQYF. The CDR3 DNA reads as TGTGCCAGCAGTTTATCGGGGTGGGACGAGCAGTACTTC. The complete variable domain, with remaining parts taken from reference TRBV28 and TRBJ2-7, reads DVKVTQSSRYLVKRTGEKVFLECVQDMDHENMFWYRQDPGLGLRLIYFSYDVKMKEKGDIPEGYSVSREKKERFSLILESASTNQTSMYLCASSLSGWDEQYFGPGTRLTVT.

The chain recombines TRBV10-2 with TRBJ1-1; 7 positions match TRBD1. The germline V gene has CDR1 WSHSY and CDR2 SAAADI. The trim removed 7 bases at V and 1 base at J, leaving 9 bases unmatched. This CDR3 is 15 amino acids long. CDR3 protein: CASKVDGTANTEAFF. The CDR3 nucleotides read TGCGCCAGCAAGGTGGATGGGACAGCGAACACTGAAGCTTTCTTT.